This passage covers 13 T cell receptor beta chains from one sample sequenced in a study of T cell responses to AZD1222 COVID-19 vaccine. Some clones are missing from TCRdb's copy, which holds only in-frame ones; the method was immunoSEQ multiplex PCR. This table has around 180,000 clones, around 94% appearing once. This specimen was peripheral blood, taken 28 days after the second AZD1222 dose. These receptor sequences come from an adult who received the AZD1222 COVID-19 vaccine.

In the case of this clone: Other DNA sequences of this sample code for an identical CDR3. The V call is TRBV27, the J call TRBJ1-1; perhaps TRBD1 as D (5 bases). The length of the CDR3 is 14 residues. Trimming shortened V by 2 bases and J by 1 base, and 8 bases separated the two germline ends. CDR1 and CDR2 (germline): MNHEY, SMNVEV (reference sequence). CDR3 nucleotide sequence: TGTGCCAGCAGTTTACGGGGCCCGAACACTGAAGCTTTCTTT. This sequence encodes CASSLRGPNTEAFF.

This rearrangement joins TRBV11-3 to TRBJ1-6; no clear D. CDR3 length: 15 amino acids. CDR1 and CDR2 (germline): SGHNT, YENEEA. V lost 1 base to trimming and J lost 6 bases, with 10 bases between them. The CDR3 region has the DNA TGTGCCAGCAGCTTAGGCAGGACTGGTAATTCACCCCTCCACTTT. This gives the protein CASSLGRTGNSPLHF.

This clone was counted once. The chain has TRBV12-3 or TRBV12-4 and TRBJ2-7; 7 bases map to TRBD1. The V and J ends lost 5 bases and 4 bases, in that order; junction bases with no gene match: 5. The CDR3 loop spans 13 amino acids. The CDR3 is CASSPGQLYEQYF. The CDR3 DNA is TGTGCCAGCAGTCCGGGACAGTTATACGAGCAGTACTTC.

V and J are TRBV30 and TRBJ2-2, with 8 bases lining up with TRBD1. The length of the CDR3 is 13 residues. The V and J ends lost 5 bases and 3 bases, in that order; junction bases with no gene match: 2. CDR1 GTSNPN and CDR2 SVGIG come from the germline V gene (reference sequence). CDR3 residues: CAWGTGYTGELFF. In DNA form, the CDR3 reads TGTGCCTGGGGGACAGGTTACACCGGGGAGCTGTTTTTT.

The chain combines TRBV27 with TRBJ1-3; no clear D gene. V was clipped by 3 bases and J by 0 bases, with 9 bases between them. The V gene's germline CDR1 is MNHEY and CDR2 SMNVEV (reference sequence). This CDR3 region has 15 residues. CDR3 protein: CASSLKAFSGNTIYF. The CDR3 nucleotides are TGTGCCAGCAGTTTGAAAGCCTTCTCTGGAAACACCATATATTTT.

The chain combines TRBV19 with TRBJ2-3, with D tentatively TRBD1 (6 bases). From germline, CDR1 is LNHDA and CDR2 SQIVND (reference sequence). Trimming cost V 6 bases and J 6 bases, with 10 bases left between them. This CDR3 is built from 12 residues. The CDR3: CASRAGVDTQYF. The CDR3 region has the DNA TGTGCCAGTAGAGCAGGGGTGGATACGCAGTATTTT.

The V call is TRBV9, the J call TRBJ1-1; a possible D gene is TRBD1 (6 bases). CDR1 SGDLS and CDR2 YYNGEE come from the germline V gene. The CDR3 covers 15 residues. The V end was cut by 3 bases, the J end by 3 bases, with 15 bases between. CDR3 sequence (DNA): TGTGCCAGCAGCGGAAGCGGGGGGGCTTACACTGAAGCTTTCTTT. This encodes CASSGSGGAYTEAFF. Full variable domain (remainder filled in from reference TRBV9 and TRBJ1-1): DSGVTQTPKHLITATGQRVTLRCSPRSGDLSVYWYQQSLDQGLQFLIQYYNGEERAKGNILERFSAQQFPDLHSELNLSSLELGDSALYFCASSGSGGAYTEAFFGQGTRLTVV.

This clone was observed once. The chain uses TRBV27 and TRBJ2-1; 7 bases are a match to TRBD2. V gave up 3 bases and J gave up 6 bases; unmatched junction bases: 5. The CDR3 extends over 14 amino acids. Per germline, CDR1 MNHEY and CDR2 SMNVEV (reference sequence). CDR3 coding DNA: TGTGCCAGCAGTTTGGCGGGAGTCTTCAATGAGCAGTTCTTC. This gives the protein CASSLAGVFNEQFF.

This chain's CDR3 is CASSQELLAGVASRNNEQFF. In DNA form, the CDR3 reads TGCGCCAGCAGCCAAGAATTACTAGCGGGAGTGGCCTCACGCAACAATGAGCAGTTCTTC. The gene calls are TRBV4-1 and TRBJ2-1, with 11 positions matching TRBD2. The CDR3 extends over 20 amino acids. The trim removed 0 bases at V and 5 bases at J, leaving 15 bases unmatched. Germline assignment: CDR1 MGHRA and CDR2 YSYEKL.

This chain connects TRBV5-6 to TRBJ1-4, with D unresolved. In germline, CDR1 is SGHDT, CDR2 YYEEEE. V lost 6 bases and J 11 bases, leaving 14 bases between the germline ends. The CDR3 loop spans 12 amino acids. The CDR3, as DNA: TGTGCCAGCAATCTCCGTTTGGGGAAACTGTTTTTT. This sequence encodes CASNLRLGKLFF. Full variable domain (missing parts from reference TRBV5-6 and TRBJ1-4): DAGVTQSPTHLIKTRGQQVTLRCSPKSGHDTVSWYQQALGQGPQFIFQYYEEEERQRGNFPDRFSGHQFPNYSSELNVNALLLGDSALYLCASNLRLGKLFFGSGTQLSVL.

The chain couples TRBV2 to TRBJ1-2; D not resolved. This CDR3 has 13 residues. In germline, CDR1 is SNHLY, CDR2 FYNNEI. V was cut by 6 bases and J by 6 bases, with 14 bases left in between. The CDR3: CASRDSGQDGYTF. As DNA, the CDR3 is TGTGCCAGCAGAGACTCCGGGCAGGATGGCTACACCTTC.

The chain links TRBV5-1 to TRBJ2-7; D is undetermined. Germline CDR1 is SGHRS and CDR2 is YFSETQ. Trimming took off 4 bases at V and 0 bases at J, with 14 bases between the two ends. This CDR3 has 15 residues. The DNA for the CDR3 is TGCGCCAGCAGCGCTGGGATCTCGAGCTCCTACGAGCAGTACTTC. Protein sequence: CASSAGISSSYEQYF.

The chain combines TRBV27 with TRBJ1-1; D perhaps matches TRBD1 (6 bases). Germline V gene sequence: CDR1 MNHEY, CDR2 SMNVEV (reference sequence). The CDR3 length is 14 residues. V was cut by 0 bases and J by 5 bases, with 10 bases left in between. CDR3 bases: TGTGCCAGCAGTTTATCAGGGGGAGGGACTGAAGCTTTCTTT. Protein product: CASSLSGGGTEAFF.